One and the same sample provided the 30 T cell receptor beta chains below, sequenced in a study of identifying expanded T cells in peripheral blood (dated by TCRdb to between 2019 and 2020). The method was the immunoSEQ multiplex PCR assay. Sourced from immuneACCESS, this table was stored by TCRdb with only in-frame sequences that have V and J called. A share of the clones is absent; for the studies checked, an unresolved V gene accounts for under half, and the remainder has no known explanation. This sample gives fewer than 80,000 clones in total; around four fifths of them show up just once. The ten largest clonotypes hold 15% to 20% of the sample. The sample consisted of blood. These receptors originate from a person aged 18-69 years in good health.

The chain employs TRBV6-5 and TRBJ1-1, with unresolved D. This CDR3 spans 12 amino acids. Trimming removed 4 bases from V and 0 bases from J, with 3 bases in between. From germline, CDR1 is MNHEY and CDR2 SVGAGI. CDR3 sequence (DNA): TGTGCCAGCAGTTCTATGAACACTGAAGCTTTCTTT. This translates into CASSSMNTEAFF.

The chain joins TRBV18 to TRBJ2-1; no clear D. The V gene lost 0 bases and the J gene lost 4 bases, with 13 bases spanning the gap. The V gene's germline CDR1 is KGHSH and CDR2 LQKENI. The CDR3 covers 16 residues. The CDR3: CASSPPKAKPYNEQFF. CDR3 nucleotides: TGTGCCAGCTCACCACCGAAAGCGAAACCTTACAATGAGCAGTTCTTC.

The chain joins TRBV19 to TRBJ1-5; no reliable D call. Germline V gene lookup returns CDR1 LNHDA and CDR2 SQIVND (reference sequence). The CDR3 covers 15 residues. The V and J ends lost 1 base and 0 bases respectively, with 7 bases between them. The CDR3 nucleotides are TGTGCCAGTAGTATAGGTGGTTATAGCAATCAGCCCCAGCATTTT. This encodes CASSIGGYSNQPQHF. The full variable domain, in which reference TRBV19 and TRBJ1-5 provide the parts outside the CDR3, is DGGITQSPKYLFRKEGQNVTLSCEQNLNHDAMYWYRQDPGQGLRLIYYSQIVNDFQKGDIAEGYSVSREKKESFPLTVTSAQKNPTAFYLCASSIGGYSNQPQHFGDGTRLSIL.

The chain joins TRBV7-2 to TRBJ1-1, with D uncertain. Germline V gene lookup returns CDR1 SGHTA and CDR2 FQGNSA. CDR3 length equals 14 residues. Deletions cut 0 bases from V and 0 bases from J, with 5 bases between. The CDR3: CASSLAGLNTEAFF. The CDR3 DNA is TGTGCCAGCAGCTTAGCCGGGTTGAACACTGAAGCTTTCTTT.

The V call is TRBV7-9, the J call TRBJ1-4, with TRBD1 identical over 7 bases. CDR1 SEHNR and CDR2 FQNEAQ come from the germline V gene (reference sequence). The V and J ends lost 0 bases and 8 bases, in that order; junction bases with no gene match: 3. The CDR3 runs to 14 residues. For the CDR3, the DNA is TGTGCCAGCAGCTTAGCTCAGGGGGGCGAAAAACTGTTTTTT. Translating gives CASSLAQGGEKLFF.

This clone was seen a few times. The CDR3 is CASTKGNQPQHF. As DNA, the CDR3 is TGTGCCAGTACTAAGGGGAATCAGCCCCAGCATTTT. The chain carries TRBV19 and TRBJ1-5; TRBD1 might be the D (5 bases). Deletions cut 7 bases from V and 4 bases from J, with 8 bases between. CDR3 length equals 12 residues. Germline CDR1 is LNHDA and CDR2 is SQIVND (reference sequence).

In this sample, this clone turned up a few times. V is TRBV7-8 and J is TRBJ2-7, with no clear D. In germline, CDR1 is SGHVS, CDR2 FQNEAQ. This CDR3 has 12 amino acids. V lost 6 bases and J 2 bases, leaving 8 bases between the germline ends. In DNA, the CDR3 is TGTGCCAGCAGTCGTAGGACCTACGAGCAGTACGTC. Translating gives CASSRRTYEQYV.

This chain joins TRBV7-9 and TRBJ2-7; 9 nucleotides match TRBD2. Unmatched junction bases numbered 9, after V lost 2 bases and J lost 4 bases. The CDR3 has 16 amino acids. Germline CDR1 and CDR2: SEHNR and FQNEAQ (reference sequence). CDR3 bases: TGTGCCAGCAGCTTATCGCTAACTAGCGGGCGTTACGAGCAGTACTTC. Encoded protein: CASSLSLTSGRYEQYF.

The CDR3 spells CASSRSGGSYEQYV. The CDR3 DNA sequence: TGTGCCAGCAGTAGGTCGGGGGGCTCCTACGAGCAGTACGTC. The rearrangement links TRBV28 to TRBJ2-7, with TRBD2 matching 7 bases. The V gene end was trimmed by 5 bases and the J gene end by 0 bases; junction bases not matched to a gene: 4. This CDR3 comprises 14 residues. Germline lookup yields CDR1 MDHEN and CDR2 SYDVKM.

The chain uses TRBV25-1 and TRBJ1-2, with 7 nucleotides matching TRBD1. The CDR3 extends over 17 amino acids. Trimming at V came to 2 bases and at J to 4 bases, leaving 13 bases not matched to a gene. The germline gives CDR1 MGHDK, CDR2 SYGVNS. CDR3 in DNA: TGTGCCAGCAGTGAACCGGGACAGCCTAATATCGGCTATGGCTACACCTTC. It encodes CASSEPGQPNIGYGYTF.

Here the CDR3 reads CASSVALHPDTQYF. The DNA of the CDR3 is TGTGCCAGCAGCGTAGCCCTGCACCCAGATACGCAGTATTTT. This rearrangement joins TRBV9 to TRBJ2-3; D remains unclear. The CDR3 loop spans 14 amino acids. Germline CDR1 and CDR2: SGDLS and YYNGEE. Trimming removed 0 bases from V and 4 bases from J, with 9 bases in between.

V and J are TRBV2 and TRBJ1-1; 9 nucleotides align to TRBD1. J lost 6 bases, V lost 2 bases, and 7 bases had no gene match. Germline V gives CDR1 SNHLY, CDR2 FYNNEI. This CDR3 is 15 amino acids long. As DNA, the CDR3 is TGTGCCAGCAGTGAAACCACAGGGGGCCGGGCTGAAGCTTTCTTT. Protein: CASSETTGGRAEAFF.

The CDR3 region has the DNA TGTGCCAGCAGCGTAGCGGGGGTGTTGCCGGAGACCCAGTACTTC. Protein: CASSVAGVLPETQYF. The rearrangement joins TRBV9 to TRBJ2-5; tentatively, D is TRBD2 (6 bases). Germline-derived CDR1 and CDR2 are SGDLS and YYNGEE. The CDR3 length is 15 residues. Trimming took 0 bases from V and 5 from J, leaving 14 bases between them.

This chain links TRBV12-5 with TRBJ1-2, with a weak D call TRBD1 (5 bases). Germline CDR1 and CDR2: LGHNT and FRNRAP. There are 17 residues in the CDR3. V lost 3 bases and J lost 2, with 19 bases in between. CDR3 amino acids: CASGFWQGREKNYGYTF. The CDR3 DNA reads TGTGCTAGTGGTTTTTGGCAGGGTAGAGAAAAAAACTATGGCTACACCTTC.

This clone was picked up one time. The rearrangement uses TRBV7-9 and TRBJ1-1, with TRBD1 identical over 11 bases. The germline CDR1 and CDR2 sequences are SEHNR and FQNEAQ (reference sequence). The V segment lost 5 bases and the J segment 10 bases; nucleotides outside the gene matches: 3. This CDR3 spans 12 amino acids. In nucleotides, the CDR3 is TGTGCCAGCAGCAAGGACAGGGGGCCAGCTTTCTTT. This gives the protein CASSKDRGPAFF.

The chain joins TRBV7-6 to TRBJ1-1; 8 bases map to TRBD1. Germline V lookup: CDR1 SGHVS, CDR2 FNYEAQ. This CDR3 is built from 14 residues. V was clipped by 5 bases and J by 5 bases; unmatched bases: 7. CDR3 in amino acids: CASSNRQGRTEAFF. CDR3 DNA sequence: TGTGCCAGCAGCAACCGACAGGGGAGGACTGAAGCTTTCTTT.

This sequence joins TRBV5-8 and TRBJ2-5; 8 bases are a match to TRBD2. Germline V gene sequence: CDR1 SGHTS, CDR2 YDEGEE. This CDR3 is built from 14 residues. Trimming removed 6 bases from V and 3 bases from J; junction bases left unmatched: 7. CDR3 in amino acids: CASNQFGREETQYF. The CDR3 DNA reads TGTGCCAGCAACCAATTCGGGAGGGAAGAGACCCAGTACTTC.

This clone was found once. The CDR3 loop reads CASSVVEETQYF. CDR3 nucleotide sequence: TGTGCCAGCAGTGTTGTGGAGGAGACCCAGTACTTC. The chain couples TRBV2 to TRBJ2-5, with unresolved D. V gave up 4 bases and J gave up 5 bases, with 8 bases separating them. In germline, CDR1 is SNHLY, CDR2 FYNNEI. This CDR3 comprises 12 residues.

The chain couples TRBV30 to TRBJ2-6, with 9 bases that match TRBD1. The CDR3 length is 17 residues. Trimming cost V 5 bases and J 0 bases; bases outside gene matches: 8. Germline-derived CDR1 and CDR2 are GTSNPN and SVGIG (reference sequence). CDR3 coding DNA: TGTGCCTGGTCGGGACAGGGTATACACTCTGGGGCCAACGTCCTGACTTTC. Translated: CAWSGQGIHSGANVLTF.

This chain joins TRBV11-2 and TRBJ2-1; no definite D call. The CDR3 extends over 13 amino acids. Germline CDR1 is SGHAT and CDR2 is FQNNGV. V was shortened by 6 bases and J by 7 bases, with 13 bases between the two germline ends. This chain's CDR3 is CASSKVSRNEQFF. The CDR3 bases are TGTGCCAGCAGTAAGGTTTCGAGGAATGAGCAGTTCTTC.

The chain recombines TRBV6-5 with TRBJ2-1; TRBD1 matches 7 bases. This CDR3 region has 15 residues. Losses at the gene ends were 6 bases for V and 2 bases for J; bases not matched to a gene: 7. Per the germline V gene, CDR1 is MNHEY and CDR2 is SVGAGI. The DNA of the CDR3 is TGTGCCAGCAGCCCCCTCGGGACAGCCTACAATGAGCAGTTCTTC. It yields the protein CASSPLGTAYNEQFF.

The chain carries TRBV6-5 and TRBJ2-5, with D perhaps matching TRBD2 (5 bases). The germline V and J ends were trimmed by 5 bases and 5 bases, with 9 bases remaining between them. Germline CDR1 reads MNHEY; CDR2 reads SVGAGI. CDR3 length: 12 residues. For the CDR3, the DNA is TGTGCCAGCAGTGGGAGCCGGGAGACCCAGTACTTC. Protein sequence: CASSGSRETQYF.

This rearrangement joins TRBV28 to TRBJ2-3; D could derive from TRBD1 or TRBD2 (6 bases each). Per the germline V gene, CDR1 is MDHEN and CDR2 is SYDVKM. The germline V and J ends were trimmed by 6 bases and 3 bases, with 16 bases remaining between them. The CDR3 totals 15 residues. The CDR3 DNA follows: TGTGCCAGCAGCTCCCTTTTAGGGGGGACAGATACGCAGTATTTT. Amino acids: CASSSLLGGTDTQYF. Full variable domain (remainder filled in from reference TRBV28 and TRBJ2-3): DVKVTQSSRYLVKRTGEKVFLECVQDMDHENMFWYRQDPGLGLRLIYFSYDVKMKEKGDIPEGYSVSREKKERFSLILESASTNQTSMYLCASSSLLGGTDTQYFGPGTRLTVL.

The chain uses TRBV18 and TRBJ2-7, with TRBD2 as a possible D gene (7 bases). Trimming removed 2 bases at V and 2 bases at J, with 10 bases between. Germline V lookup: CDR1 KGHSH, CDR2 LQKENI. This CDR3 is built from 14 residues. The CDR3 loop is CASSPGRGAYEQYF. The CDR3 DNA reads as TGTGCCAGCTCACCAGGGAGGGGGGCCTACGAGCAGTACTTC.

The chain has TRBV28 and TRBJ2-7; 14 bases map to TRBD2. The CDR3 extends over 17 amino acids. Germline lookup yields CDR1 MDHEN and CDR2 SYDVKM. With 5 bases clipped from V and 2 bases from J, the junction kept 8 bases outside the gene matches. CDR3 residues: CASSPVGLAGGTYEQYV. The CDR3 region has the DNA TGTGCCAGCAGTCCCGTAGGACTAGCGGGGGGAACCTACGAGCAGTACGTC.

This clone was detected only a few times. The chain joins TRBV5-5 to TRBJ1-2; D possibly corresponds to TRBD1 (5 bases). CDR1 is SGHKS and CDR2 is YYEKEE in the germline V gene (reference sequence). CDR3 size: 14 residues. V was shortened by 4 bases and J by 4 bases, with 14 bases between the two germline ends. CDR3 coding DNA: TGTGCCAGCAGCCCGGGAACGAGGGGCTATGGCTACACCTTC. Its protein product is CASSPGTRGYGYTF.

The V gene is TRBV11-3, the J gene TRBJ2-1; 9 bases line up with TRBD2. V shed 5 bases, J shed 5 bases, and the junction held 10 bases outside the gene matches. The CDR3 consists of 16 residues. Germline V gives CDR1 SGHNT, CDR2 YENEEA. CDR3 DNA: TGTGCCAGCAGCCCCGCCCGACTAGCGGTAAACAATGAGCAGTTCTTC. Translating it yields CASSPARLAVNNEQFF.

This chain uses TRBV9 with TRBJ1-6, with TRBD1 as a possible D gene (6 bases). Germline CDR1 SGDLS, CDR2 YYNGEE. Trimming stripped 4 bases from V and 5 bases from J, with 10 bases between. This CDR3 contains 14 residues. The CDR3 region has the DNA TGTGCCAGCAGCCGCCGGACAGATAATTCACCCCTCCACTTT. As protein: CASSRRTDNSPLHF.

This clone was counted between two and nine times. The chain is built from TRBV6-5 and TRBJ2-6, with no clear D. The CDR3 is 15 amino acids. Germline V gene lookup returns CDR1 MNHEY and CDR2 SVGAGI. The germline V and J ends were trimmed by 6 bases and 1 base, with 10 bases remaining between them. The CDR3 DNA reads TGTGCCAGCAGCCGAGGAGAGTCTGGGGCCAACGTCCTGACTTTC. This encodes CASSRGESGANVLTF.

There are a few counts of this clone. The chain recombines TRBV19 with TRBJ1-2, with no clear D. The V end lost 10 bases, the J end lost 3 bases, and 18 bases lay between the germline ends. The CDR3 contains 14 residues. Germline CDR1 and CDR2: LNHDA and SQIVND (reference sequence). CDR3 residues: CAKKGPQSYYGYTF. As DNA, the CDR3 is TGTGCCAAAAAGGGCCCCCAATCCTACTATGGCTACACCTTC.